Listed below are T cell receptor beta chains from one sample, sequenced in a study of blood T cells in healthy people across ages. One entry per CDR3 protein results from TCRdb running MiXCR on the 5' RACE reads. The sample includes fewer than 2,000,000 distinct CDR3 sequences, about 35% of them seen just once. What was sequenced was blood. The receptors come from a woman in her thirties in good health. Both conserved end residues are part of each CDR3. D genes are given only for firm matches. Some rows mark clone size as missing; the rest say once, few, many or name a class of expanded clone.

cdr3_aa cdr3_nt j_call clone_size v_call cdr3_length d_call
CSVPRSGTDGEQFF TGCAGTGTTCCTAGGTCCGGGACCGACGGTGAGCAGTTCTTC TRBJ2-1 . TRBV20-1 14 .
CASSVDRDGKDYGYTF TGTGCCAGCAGCGTAGATAGGGACGGGAAAGACTATGGCTACACCTTC TRBJ1-2 . TRBV9 16 .
CASSERLEARYGYTF TGTGCCAGCAGTGAACGGTTGGAGGCACGCTATGGCTACACCTTC TRBJ1-2 . TRBV6-1 15 .
CASSLAGSAYGYTF TGCGCCAGCAGCTTGGCCGGGTCAGCTTATGGCTACACCTTC TRBJ1-2 . TRBV5-1 14 .
CASSMGGRYEQYF TGTGCCAGCAGCATGGGGGGCCGCTACGAGCAGTACTTC TRBJ2-7 many TRBV7-9 13 .
CASSVLPSLSNTGELFF TGTGCCAGCAGCGTACTCCCGTCCCTTAGTAACACCGGGGAGCTGTTTTTT TRBJ2-2 . TRBV9 17 .
CSVSDRGPLTDTQYF TGCAGCGTTTCTGACAGGGGCCCTCTCACAGATACGCAGTATTTT TRBJ2-3 few TRBV29-1 15 TRBD1
CASSHRYSGLAVVGAETQYF TGCGCCAGCAGCCATCGATACTCGGGACTAGCGGTAGTAGGAGCGGAGACCCAGTACTTC TRBJ2-5 many TRBV5-1 20 TRBD2
CASSSRSEGIYNEQFF TGTGCCAGCAGTTCGAGGAGCGAGGGAATCTACAATGAGCAGTTCTTC TRBJ2-1 few TRBV5-6 16 .
CASSGGGRETDAQYF TGTGCCAGCAGCGGAGGGGGCAGAGAAACAGATGCGCAGTATTTT TRBJ2-3 once TRBV9 15 TRBD1
CASSQVPSGPETQYF TGCGCCAGCAGCCAAGTACCGAGCGGTCCGGAGACCCAGTACTTC TRBJ2-5 few TRBV4-1 15 .
CASRGGLARQDTQYF TGTGCCAGCAGGGGGGGACTAGCGAGGCAAGATACGCAGTATTTT TRBJ2-3 . TRBV2 15 TRBD2
CASSVAPGGLYEQYF TGTGCCAGCAGCGTAGCCCCCGGGGGCCTCTACGAGCAGTACTTC TRBJ2-7 few TRBV9 15 .
CASSKRTGTISTYEQYF TGTGCCAGCAGCAAGAGGACGGGAACTATCAGTACATACGAGCAGTACTTC TRBJ2-7 few TRBV7-6 17 .
CASSEANRNYGYTF TGTGCCAGCAGTGAAGCAAACAGGAACTATGGCTACACCTTC TRBJ1-2 . TRBV2 14 .
CASSPLATFYNEQFF TGTGCCAGCAGCCCCCTAGCGACTTTCTACAATGAGCAGTTCTTC TRBJ2-1 . TRBV7-9 15 .
CSGRTGGSDTQYF TGCAGCGGACGGACAGGGGGCTCAGATACGCAGTATTTT TRBJ2-3 many TRBV29-1 13 TRBD1
CASSFLGEVGYTF TGTGCCAGCAGTTTTCTTGGGGAGGTGGGCTACACCTTC TRBJ1-2 few TRBV27 13 .
CSARHGRDTEAFF TGCAGTGCCAGGCACGGTCGTGACACTGAAGCTTTCTTT TRBJ1-1 few TRBV20-1 13 .
CASSFTGTGVEAFF TGTGCCAGCAGTTTTACAGGGACAGGAGTTGAAGCTTTCTTT TRBJ1-1 . TRBV7-2 14 TRBD1
CASIRRAPGTGESPLHF TGTGCCAGCATTCGAAGGGCCCCCGGGACAGGGGAATCACCCCTCCACTTT TRBJ1-6 . TRBV2 17 TRBD1
CASSQLSEGGSYGYTF TGTGCCAGCAGCCAGTTGTCTGAAGGGGGCAGCTATGGCTACACCTTC TRBJ1-2 . TRBV3-1 16 TRBD1
CASSQASPQSGSKYF TGTGCCAGCAGCCAAGCGTCTCCTCAATCGGGGTCCAAGTACTTC TRBJ2-7 . TRBV3-1 15 .
CASSRGGTTVQETQYF TGTGCCAGCAGCCGGGGGGGGACAACGGTCCAAGAGACCCAGTACTTC TRBJ2-5 . TRBV7-9 16 TRBD2
CASSEFHQVRAGYTF TGTGCCAGCAGTGAATTTCACCAGGTCCGCGCTGGCTACACCTTC TRBJ1-2 few TRBV25-1 15 .
CASSSTSGRAGTYEQYF TGTGCCAGCAGCTCGACTAGCGGGAGGGCCGGGACCTACGAGCAGTACTTC TRBJ2-7 . TRBV13 17 TRBD2
CASSPDSFSTDTQYF TGTGCCAGCAGCCCGGACAGCTTCAGCACAGATACGCAGTATTTT TRBJ2-3 few TRBV28 15 .
CSAPISTGTQYF TGCAGTGCCCCGATTAGCACAGGTACGCAGTATTTT TRBJ2-3 . TRBV20-1 12 .
CATSEGLPQETQYF TGTGCCACCAGCGAAGGACTTCCTCAAGAGACCCAGTACTTC TRBJ2-5 few TRBV15 14 .
CASSPGDAGETQYF TGTGCCAGCAGCCCCGGGGACGCCGGGGAGACCCAGTACTTC TRBJ2-5 . TRBV14 14 .
CAGSSRSGGNNEQFF TGTGCCGGCAGCTCCAGGAGCGGGGGAAACAATGAGCAGTTCTTC TRBJ2-1 . TRBV7-9 15 TRBD2
CASSGGAGNTIYF TGTGCCAGCAGTGGAGGGGCTGGAAACACCATATATTTT TRBJ1-3 . TRBV2 13 .
CSGAGDSTDTQYF TGCAGCGGGGCAGGGGATAGCACAGATACGCAGTATTTT TRBJ2-3 many TRBV29-1 13 .
CASTGGLPILMNTEAFF TGCGCCAGCACCGGGGGACTGCCTATACTTATGAACACTGAAGCTTTCTTT TRBJ1-1 . TRBV12-3/TRBV12-4 17 .
CASSLGGRDEKLFF TGCGCCAGCAGCTTGGGGGGGCGCGATGAAAAACTGTTTTTT TRBJ1-4 few TRBV5-1 14 .